This T cell receptor beta chain came from a study of B cell selection in AIRE deficiency. Study-wide results and caveats: Shared Treg sequences had shorter CDR3s, biased toward rearrangements with few non-templated insertions. TCRbeta-only data showed under 45% of shared healthy Treg sequences in healthy Tconv.

The germline CDR1 and CDR2 sequences are MNHEY and SMNVEV (reference sequence). V trimming: 2 bases; J trimming: 2 bases; junction bases outside the gene matches: 12. The CDR3 sequence is 20 residues long. The regulatory T cell sort gate was CD4+CD25hiCD127low/negative. As regards this clone: Its antigen is currently unknown.

Here immunoSEQ multiplex PCR was the method, and the copy in TCRdb shows in-frame clones only, minus some. The repertoire holds around 18,000 clones, just over 90% seen once, with about 1% in the top ten. The sample consisted of CD4+CD25+ Tregs sorted from PBMCs. The chain recombines TRBV27 with TRBJ2-2; 12 positions agree with TRBD1. The sequence was collected from a human donor in good health. The CDR3 region is CASSLEYRDRGLRNTGELFF. The CDR3 nucleotides read TGTGCCAGCAGTTTAGAATACCGGGACAGGGGGCTCCGAAACACCGGGGAGCTGTTTTTT.